Shown below are 14 T cell receptor beta chains from a single sample sequenced in a study of shared clonotypes between healthy human individuals. TCRdb's copy holds only in-frame clones and misses some; the assay was immunoSEQ multiplex PCR. Of about 2.1 million clones listed, 93% are singletons. Naivety among CD8 cells was defined by CD45RO negativity and positive CCR7 selection, thereby excluding terminally differentiated effector memory CD45RA+ cells. Sequenced sample: naive CD8+ T cells from PBMCs. These receptors were collected from a man aged 18-30 years in good health. Some clones in this sample may be carry-over from other donors' samples.

This chain connects TRBV27 to TRBJ1-2, with TRBD1 matching 9 bases. Looked up from germline, CDR1 is MNHEY and CDR2 is SMNVEV (reference sequence). The CDR3 loop spans 15 amino acids. The junction had 10 bases not matched to a gene; V was cut back by 5 bases and J by 6 bases. The CDR3 loop is CASSIGPRDRDGYTF. Written as DNA, the CDR3 is TGTGCCAGCAGTATCGGACCCCGGGACAGGGATGGCTACACCTTC.

This clone was counted only a few times. The gene calls are TRBV15 and TRBJ1-5; D not resolved. There are 14 residues in the CDR3. V lost 5 bases to trimming and J lost 5 bases, with 13 bases between them. Germline CDR1 reads LNHNV; CDR2 reads YYDKDF (reference sequence). The CDR3: CATSSATMYQPQHF. The DNA of the CDR3 is TGTGCCACCAGCTCCGCGACCATGTATCAGCCCCAGCATTTT.

This chain uses TRBV6-5 with TRBJ2-7; TRBD2 is a possible D gene (6 bases). V was shortened by 2 bases and J by 0 bases, with 11 bases between the two germline ends. The V gene's germline CDR1 is MNHEY and CDR2 SVGAGI. The CDR3 consists of 15 residues. The CDR3 sequence: CASSYTAEGSYEQYF. The DNA of the CDR3 is TGTGCCAGCAGTTACACCGCGGAGGGCTCCTACGAGCAGTACTTC.

The chain couples TRBV5-8 to TRBJ1-1, with D possibly TRBD1 on 5 matching bases. Per the germline V gene, CDR1 is SGHTS and CDR2 is YDEGEE. This CDR3 has 15 residues. V lost 3 bases, J lost 1 base, and 13 bases lay in between. CDR3 sequence: CASSWDGLGNTEAFF. The CDR3 nucleotides are TGTGCCAGCAGCTGGGACGGCTTGGGGAACACTGAAGCTTTCTTT.

The gene calls are TRBV7-9 and TRBJ1-1; D remains ambiguous. Trimming stripped 1 base from V and 1 base from J, with 10 bases between. This CDR3 region has 15 residues. Germline values: CDR1 SEHNR, CDR2 FQNEAQ (reference sequence). The CDR3 DNA is TGTGCCAGCAGCTTAGGGCTTGTAGGGAACACTGAAGCTTTCTTT. This gives the protein CASSLGLVGNTEAFF.

About this clone itself: The identical CDR3 is also encoded by other nucleotide sequences in the sample. V and J are TRBV10-3 and TRBJ2-5, with TRBD2 as a possible D gene (6 bases). The CDR3 totals 12 residues. Germline CDR1 and CDR2: ENHRY and SYGVKD. Between the trimmed V and J ends, which lost 9 bases and 5 bases, there was a span of 13 bases. CDR3 DNA: TGTGCCATAGGCGGAGGGTGGGAGACCCAGTACTTC. Amino acid sequence: CAIGGGWETQYF.

The chain is built from TRBV7-9 and TRBJ2-7; 8 bases line up with TRBD1. The CDR3 is 15 residues long. J lost 4 bases, V lost 4 bases, and 9 bases had no gene match. Germline CDR1 is SEHNR and CDR2 is FQNEAQ (reference sequence). DNA for the CDR3: TGTGCCAGCAGCTCGCGAGGACAGGGTGGGTACGAGCAGTACTTC. This codes for CASSSRGQGGYEQYF. The variable domain in full, with the rest retrieved from reference TRBV7-9 and TRBJ2-7, is DTGVSQNPRHKITKRGQNVTFRCDPISEHNRLYWYRQTLGQGPEFLTYFQNEAQLEKSRLLSDRFSAERPKGSFSTLEIQRTEQGDSAMYLCASSSRGQGGYEQYFGPGTRLTVT.

In its sample, this clone was seen once. V is TRBV7-9 and J is TRBJ2-7, with 10 bases matching TRBD2. CDR1 is SEHNR and CDR2 is FQNEAQ in the germline V gene (reference sequence). The CDR3 has 17 amino acids. Unmatched junction bases numbered 13, after V lost 7 bases and J lost 1 base. The CDR3 nucleotides read TGTGCCAGCATTTCGGCTAGCGGGGGAATTTTGTCCTACGAGCAGTACTTC. Translation gives CASISASGGILSYEQYF.

This chain joins TRBV18 and TRBJ2-7, with D uncertain. V shed 5 bases and J shed 5 bases, with 16 bases lying between them. Germline CDR1 reads KGHSH; CDR2 reads LQKENI. The CDR3 covers 14 residues. In nucleotides, the CDR3 is TGTGCCAGCTCAACACAACCGCCGGGCCACGAGCAGTACTTC. Amino acids: CASSTQPPGHEQYF.

The chain recombines TRBV11-2 with TRBJ2-7; 7 nucleotides line up with TRBD2. The CDR3 consists of 16 residues. Germline CDR1 and CDR2: SGHAT and FQNNGV. Trimming at V came to 4 bases and at J to 5 bases, leaving 14 bases not matched to a gene. The CDR3: CASSWPVGLVVHEQYF. DNA of the CDR3: TGTGCCAGCAGCTGGCCCGTCGGACTAGTTGTACACGAGCAGTACTTC.

The chain carries TRBV27 and TRBJ1-1; D gene unclear. The CDR3 spans 15 residues. Germline CDR1 is MNHEY and CDR2 is SMNVEV (reference sequence). V lost 5 bases, J lost 1 base, and 14 bases lay in between. As DNA, the CDR3 is TGTGCCAGCAGTCTCATAGCGGGGTCGAACACTGAAGCTTTCTTT. It encodes CASSLIAGSNTEAFF.

This clone was observed a handful of times. This chain connects TRBV7-9 to TRBJ2-1, with 13 bases aligning to TRBD2. Germline CDR1 reads SEHNR; CDR2 reads FQNEAQ (reference sequence). V shed 6 bases, J shed 2 bases, and the junction held 1 base outside the gene matches. The CDR3 consists of 15 residues. DNA of the CDR3: TGTGCCAGCAGACTAGCGGGAGGGCCCTACAATGAGCAGTTCTTC. Its protein is CASRLAGGPYNEQFF. Filled out from reference TRBV7-9 and TRBJ2-1, the complete variable domain reads DTGVSQNPRHKITKRGQNVTFRCDPISEHNRLYWYRQTLGQGPEFLTYFQNEAQLEKSRLLSDRFSAERPKGSFSTLEIQRTEQGDSAMYLCASRLAGGPYNEQFFGPGTRLTVL.

The chain recombines TRBV7-8 with TRBJ2-7; TRBD1 matches 9 bases. Trimming at V came to 2 bases and at J to 4 bases, leaving 9 bases not matched to a gene. The CDR3 consists of 16 residues. Germline V gene lookup returns CDR1 SGHVS and CDR2 FQNEAQ. The CDR3: CASSLPTGTGLYEQYF. The CDR3 DNA is TGTGCCAGCAGCTTACCGACCGGGACAGGGCTTTACGAGCAGTACTTC.

The V gene is TRBV27, the J gene TRBJ1-2; 7 bases are shared with TRBD1. The CDR3 has 16 residues. With V trimmed by 0 bases and J by 5 bases, 9 bases remained unmatched. In germline, CDR1 is MNHEY, CDR2 SMNVEV (reference sequence). CDR3 bases: TGTGCCAGCAGTTTATCGCGGAGGGGGCTTGGGTATGGCTACACCTTC. Translation: CASSLSRRGLGYGYTF.